The 32 T cell receptor beta chains listed next were all sequenced from one sample in a study of shared clonotypes between healthy human individuals. The method was immunoSEQ multiplex PCR; TCRdb's version includes in-frame clones alone and lacks a portion of them. The sample consists of roughly 2 million clones, about 95% of them appearing once. CD45RO-negative cells were positively selected for CCR7, leaving out terminally differentiated effector memory CD45RA+ cells. The sequenced sample was naive CD8+ T cells sorted from blood. The receptors derive from a man aged 18 to 29 in good health.

This clone was recorded once. In the same sample, other DNA sequences code for this CDR3. The V gene is TRBV7-9, the J gene TRBJ1-2, with TRBD1 matching 9 bases. Germline V gene lookup returns CDR1 SEHNR and CDR2 FQNEAQ (reference sequence). This CDR3 has 15 residues. Losses at the gene ends were 5 bases for V and 2 bases for J; bases not matched to a gene: 6. In nucleotides, the CDR3 is TGTGCCAGCAGCGCCACAGGGGGCGCGAACTATGGCTACACCTTC. As protein: CASSATGGANYGYTF.

CDR3 DNA: TGTGCCTGGAACTCCGGGATGACCTACGAGCAGTACTTC. It codes for CAWNSGMTYEQYF. The J gene is TRBJ2-7, the V gene TRBV30; D may be TRBD2 (5 bases). The germline V and J ends were trimmed by 4 bases and 2 bases, with 12 bases remaining between them. The CDR3 loop spans 13 amino acids. Germline-derived CDR1 and CDR2 are GTSNPN and SVGIG (reference sequence).

This rearrangement joins TRBV6-5 to TRBJ1-2, with D hard to call. In germline, CDR1 is MNHEY, CDR2 SVGAGI. Trimming cost V 2 bases and J 2 bases, with 9 bases left between them. CDR3 length: 14 amino acids. Here the CDR3 DNA reads TGTGCCAGCAGTTACGAGGCCAGCAACTATGGCTACACCTTC. Protein product: CASSYEASNYGYTF.

The chain carries TRBV11-2 and TRBJ1-5, with D possibly TRBD1 on 6 matching bases. Germline V gene lookup returns CDR1 SGHAT and CDR2 FQNNGV. The CDR3 totals 16 residues. Trimming pared 5 bases from V and 2 bases from J, leaving 16 bases between. CDR3 sequence (DNA): TGTGCCAGCAGCCCCGGGACACTCGGGGGCAATCAGCCCCAGCATTTT. It is translated as CASSPGTLGGNQPQHF.

On this clone itself: The same CDR3 arises from other DNA sequences in this sample as well. This chain uses TRBV27 with TRBJ2-5; D is unclear. The germline V gene encodes CDR1 MNHEY and CDR2 SMNVEV (reference sequence). V lost 4 bases to trimming and J lost 5 bases, with 5 bases between them. The CDR3 spans 11 residues. CDR3 region: CASSYGETQYF. Written as DNA, the CDR3 is TGTGCCAGCAGTTACGGTGAGACCCAGTACTTC.

The rearrangement joins TRBV2 to TRBJ2-7; the D is unclear. Trimming removed 4 bases from V and 0 bases from J, with 10 bases in between. Per the germline V gene, CDR1 is SNHLY and CDR2 is FYNNEI. The CDR3 spans 14 residues. The CDR3 sequence: CASSVSPSSYEQYF. The CDR3 DNA reads as TGTGCCAGCAGTGTAAGCCCGAGCTCCTACGAGCAGTACTTC.

A note on this clone: Germline and junction disagree at one end, which may indicate a read error. DNA for the CDR3: TGTGCCAGCAGCAACCGGAACGAGCAGCACTTC. The encoded protein is CASSNRNEQHF. V gene TRBV7-2 combines with J gene TRBJ2-7; D not certain. Germline V gives CDR1 SGHTA, CDR2 FQGNSA. The length of the CDR3 is 11 residues.

Points on this clone: Other DNA sequences in this sample translate to the same CDR3. The J gene is TRBJ1-2, the V gene TRBV14; D unclear. Trimming stripped 0 bases from V and 0 bases from J, with 8 bases between. Per germline, CDR1 SGHDN and CDR2 FVKESK. CDR3 size: 15 residues. DNA for the CDR3: TGTGCCAGCAGCCAAGATATTGGAGCTAACTATGGCTACACCTTC. This gives the protein CASSQDIGANYGYTF.

The chain employs TRBV4-3 and TRBJ2-1; perhaps TRBD1 as D (6 bases). CDR1 and CDR2 (germline): LGHNA, YSLEER. The ends were cut back, 4 bases at V and 0 bases at J, with 13 bases in the middle. There are 16 residues in the CDR3. CDR3 amino acids: CASSLNDRSSYNEQFF. The CDR3 region has the DNA TGCGCCAGCAGCCTCAACGACAGGTCCTCCTACAATGAGCAGTTCTTC.

The CDR3 sequence: CASSLEWDLYNEQFF. CDR3 DNA sequence: TGTGCCAGCAGCTTAGAGTGGGACCTTTACAATGAGCAGTTCTTC. The genes are TRBV11-2 and TRBJ2-1, with D possibly being TRBD1 or TRBD2 (5 bases each). The CDR3 is 15 residues long. Germline V CDR1 and CDR2: SGHAT, FQNNGV. V was pared by 0 bases and J by 4 bases, with 10 bases between.

This clone was detected only a few times. This rearrangement joins TRBV5-1 to TRBJ2-5, with 8 bases aligning to TRBD1. Looked up from germline, CDR1 is SGHRS and CDR2 is YFSETQ. The CDR3 extends over 13 amino acids. V lost 4 bases, J lost 3 bases, and 2 bases stayed unmatched. The CDR3: CASSPDREETQYF. CDR3 sequence (DNA): TGCGCCAGCAGCCCGGACAGGGAAGAGACCCAGTACTTC.

The CDR3 region has the DNA TGTGCCAGTAGTATCCCGGGACAGGGGAGGACTGAAGCTTTCTTT. Translated, it gives CASSIPGQGRTEAFF. This sequence joins TRBV19 and TRBJ1-1, with 10 bases aligning to TRBD1. The CDR3 extends over 15 amino acids. J was trimmed by 5 bases and V by 3 bases; bases with no gene match: 6. Per germline, CDR1 LNHDA and CDR2 SQIVND (reference sequence). The full variable domain, its missing parts supplied by reference TRBV19 and TRBJ1-1, is DGGITQSPKYLFRKEGQNVTLSCEQNLNHDAMYWYRQDPGQGLRLIYYSQIVNDFQKGDIAEGYSVSREKKESFPLTVTSAQKNPTAFYLCASSIPGQGRTEAFFGQGTRLTVV.

The CDR3 loop reads CAIRVTPYQETQYF. The CDR3 bases are TGTGCCATCAGGGTAACGCCTTACCAAGAGACCCAGTACTTC. This chain uses TRBV10-3 with TRBJ2-5, with D hard to call. The germline V gene encodes CDR1 ENHRY and CDR2 SYGVKD. Between the trimmed V and J ends, which lost 6 bases and 0 bases, there was a span of 11 bases. The CDR3 contains 14 residues.

This clone was picked up a small number of times. The chain has TRBV4-1 and TRBJ1-1; D gene unclear. CDR3 length equals 11 residues. CDR1 and CDR2 from the germline V gene are MGHRA and YSYEKL. Trimming stripped 1 base from V and 8 bases from J, with 5 bases between. Written as DNA, the CDR3 is TGCGCCAGCAGCCAAGGAGCCGAAGCTTTCTTT. It is translated as CASSQGAEAFF.

Turning to this clone: This CDR3 is also generated by other DNA sequences in the sample. V gene TRBV9 combines with J gene TRBJ1-3; TRBD1 might be the D (6 bases). The germline gives CDR1 SGDLS, CDR2 YYNGEE. V was shortened by 2 bases and J by 3 bases, with 12 bases between the two germline ends. This CDR3 is 15 amino acids long. CDR3 DNA sequence: TGTGCCAGCAGCGTCGGGGGGGCAAGTGGAAACACCATATATTTT. Its translation: CASSVGGASGNTIYF.

The genes are TRBV6-1 and TRBJ2-5; TRBD2 is a possible D gene (6 bases). This CDR3 is 13 amino acids long. CDR1 and CDR2 (germline): MNHNS, SASEGT. Trimming took off 2 bases at V and 7 bases at J, with 11 bases between the two ends. Here the CDR3 reads CASSEPRAGTQYF. DNA for the CDR3: TGTGCCAGCAGTGAACCCAGAGCGGGGACCCAGTACTTC.

The V and J genes are TRBV4-2 and TRBJ2-1; 9 nucleotides line up with TRBD2. This CDR3 contains 18 residues. J gave up 8 bases and V 1 base, and 15 bases lay outside the gene matches. The germline gives CDR1 LGHNA, CDR2 YNFKEQ. The CDR3 is CASSQGPSISGSLDEQFF. The CDR3 DNA reads as TGTGCCAGCAGCCAAGGCCCCAGCATTAGCGGGAGCTTAGATGAGCAGTTCTTC.

Points on this clone: The junction shows a germline mismatch at one end, possibly a read error. This chain links TRBV7-7 with TRBJ1-5; 8 bases line up with TRBD1. The CDR3 is 15 amino acids. CDR1 and CDR2 from the germline V gene are SSHAT and FNYEAQ (reference sequence). CDR3 DNA: TGTGCTAGCAGCTTAGGGGGACAGGTGGTTCAGCCCCAGCATTTT. Its protein product is CASSLGGQVVQPQHF.

The sample holds one count of this clone. V and J are TRBV7-2 and TRBJ2-7, with D perhaps TRBD2 (5 bases). The CDR3 loop spans 17 amino acids. Germline V gene sequence: CDR1 SGHTA, CDR2 FQGNSA. Deletions cut 2 bases from V and 5 bases from J, with 22 bases between. The CDR3 bases are TGTGCCAGCAGCTTACGGCCGGGGTCGTCACCGAAGGACGAGCAGTACTTC. Its protein is CASSLRPGSSPKDEQYF.

The V call is TRBV30, the J call TRBJ2-7; D possibly corresponds to TRBD2 (6 bases). CDR1 and CDR2 from the germline V gene are GTSNPN and SVGIG (reference sequence). Trimming took off 0 bases at V and 5 bases at J, with 11 bases between the two ends. This CDR3 is 13 amino acids long. The CDR3 DNA reads as TGTGCCTGGAGTGTCGTAGGAGGGGACGAGCAGTACTTC. Protein sequence: CAWSVVGGDEQYF.

The gene calls are TRBV5-1 and TRBJ2-1; D is perhaps TRBD1 or TRBD2 (5 bases each). Germline V CDR1 and CDR2: SGHRS, YFSETQ. The V end lost 4 bases, the J end lost 4 bases, and 15 bases lay between the germline ends. The CDR3 is 15 residues long. CDR3 sequence reads: CASSHEGWAYNEQFF. The CDR3 region has the DNA TGCGCCAGCAGCCACGAGGGGTGGGCTTACAATGAGCAGTTCTTC.

This chain uses TRBV4-3 with TRBJ2-1; TRBD2 matches at 10 bases. The ends lost 0 bases at V and 5 bases at J; junction bases unmatched: 10. The CDR3 sequence is 18 residues long. Germline V CDR1 and CDR2: LGHNA, YSLEER. The CDR3 region has the DNA TGCGCCAGCAGCCAAGATCGCCAGCGGGAGGGCCAGGACAATGAGCAGTTCTTC. The encoded protein is CASSQDRQREGQDNEQFF.

This rearrangement joins TRBV19 to TRBJ2-3, with TRBD2 as a possible D gene (5 bases). The V end lost 7 bases, the J end lost 4 bases, and 12 bases lay between the germline ends. The CDR3 covers 13 residues. In germline, CDR1 is LNHDA, CDR2 SQIVND (reference sequence). The CDR3 spells CASIPAGADTQYF. The CDR3 DNA sequence: TGTGCCAGTATCCCGGCCGGGGCAGATACGCAGTATTTT.

The chain couples TRBV13 to TRBJ1-3; 10 bases fit TRBD1. The germline CDR1 and CDR2 sequences are PRHDT and FYEKMQ (reference sequence). Unmatched junction bases numbered 2, after V lost 3 bases and J lost 3 bases. The CDR3 contains 15 residues. The CDR3 DNA reads as TGTGCCAGCAGCTTCGGACAGGGGGTTGGAAACACCATATATTTT. This translates into CASSFGQGVGNTIYF.

The chain joins TRBV6-5 to TRBJ2-7, with 9 bases fitting TRBD2. The V segment lost 4 bases and the J segment 6 bases; nucleotides outside the gene matches: 7. This CDR3 region has 14 residues. Per germline, CDR1 MNHEY and CDR2 SVGAGI. CDR3 nucleotide sequence: TGTGCCAGCAGTTTGTTAGCGGGAGTTATCGAGCAGTACTTC. Protein product: CASSLLAGVIEQYF.

The rearrangement joins TRBV27 to TRBJ2-2; 8 positions agree with TRBD1. The CDR3 is made up of 14 amino acids. Unmatched junction bases numbered 5, after V lost 6 bases and J lost 5 bases. Germline-derived CDR1 and CDR2 are MNHEY and SMNVEV (reference sequence). The CDR3 region has the DNA TGTGCCAGCAGAAAAGGACAGGGTACCGGGGAGCTGTTTTTT. It specifies CASRKGQGTGELFF.

V is TRBV7-9 and J is TRBJ2-1; D tentatively reads TRBD1 or TRBD2 (7 bases each). V was shortened by 3 bases and J by 6 bases, with 15 bases between the two germline ends. The germline V gene encodes CDR1 SEHNR and CDR2 FQNEAQ (reference sequence). The CDR3 covers 15 residues. CDR3 in DNA: TGTGCCAGCAGCTTTCTTCAGGGGGGGAGCAATGAGCAGTTCTTC. It codes for CASSFLQGGSNEQFF.

J is TRBJ2-3 and V is TRBV6-1, with 9 bases lining up with TRBD1. Germline lookup yields CDR1 MNHNS and CDR2 SASEGT. The CDR3 extends over 16 amino acids. V trimming: 4 bases; J trimming: 0 bases; junction bases outside the gene matches: 5. The CDR3 loop reads CASSADRGTSTDTQYF. For the CDR3, the DNA is TGTGCCAGCAGTGCGGACAGGGGAACTAGCACAGATACGCAGTATTTT.

Concerning this clone itself: The same CDR3 also results from other DNA sequences found in this sample. This chain links TRBV5-4 with TRBJ2-7, with D perhaps matching TRBD1 (5 bases). Germline V gives CDR1 SGHNT, CDR2 YYREEE (reference sequence). The CDR3 has 14 amino acids. Trimming took off 2 bases at V and 2 bases at J, with 11 bases between the two ends. The CDR3 loop reads CASSFQGSPYEQYF. CDR3 DNA sequence: TGTGCCAGCAGCTTTCAGGGATCCCCCTACGAGCAGTACTTC.

With respect to this clone: Other DNA sequences of this sample code for an identical CDR3. Here the CDR3 DNA reads TGTGCCAGCAGCGTAGGAGGGGCCGGCTACAATGAGCAGTTCTTC. Protein product: CASSVGGAGYNEQFF. The chain uses TRBV9 and TRBJ2-1, with D perhaps given as TRBD1 or TRBD2 (5 bases each). V was clipped by 0 bases and J by 3 bases, with 10 bases between them. Germline V CDR1 and CDR2: SGDLS, YYNGEE. The CDR3 is 15 amino acids.

The rearrangement uses TRBV20-1 and TRBJ1-2, with 7 bases lining up with TRBD1. Germline-derived CDR1 and CDR2 are DFQATT and SNEGSKA (reference sequence). The CDR3 is 10 amino acids. CDR3 amino acids: CGTEVYGYTF. The DNA for the CDR3 is TGCGGGACAGAGGTCTATGGCTACACCTTC.

The rearrangement joins TRBV7-6 to TRBJ2-3; TRBD1 aligns across 7 bases. The CDR3 has 15 amino acids. Losses at the gene ends were 3 bases for V and 0 bases for J; bases not matched to a gene: 3. Germline lookup yields CDR1 SGHVS and CDR2 FNYEAQ. This chain's CDR3 is CASSLPGQSTDTQYF. The CDR3 nucleotides are TGTGCCAGCAGCTTGCCGGGACAGAGCACAGATACGCAGTATTTT. The full variable domain, in which reference TRBV7-6 and TRBJ2-3 provide the parts outside the CDR3, is GAGVSQSPRYKVTKRGQDVALRCDPISGHVSLYWYRQALGQGPEFLTYFNYEAQQDKSGLPNDRFSAERPEGSISTLTIQRTEQRDSAMYRCASSLPGQSTDTQYFGPGTRLTVL.